The 19 T cell receptor beta chains reported below all come from one sample, sequenced in a study of blood T cell repertoires in COVID-19. Generated by immunoSEQ multiplex PCR, the TCRdb table keeps only in-frame clones and is missing some. In the table there are about 210,000 clones, less than 90% of which are singletons. Sequencing was performed on peripheral blood. The receptors stem from a man aged 35 to 55 with acute or convalescent COVID-19.

This clone was seen a single time. The V gene is TRBV11-2, the J gene TRBJ2-2; D is perhaps TRBD2 (6 bases). CDR1 SGHAT and CDR2 FQNNGV come from the germline V gene. Trimming stripped 5 bases from V and 0 bases from J, with 10 bases between. There are 15 residues in the CDR3. CDR3 nucleotides: TGTGCCAGCAGCCGGGCGGGGTCGAACACCGGGGAGCTGTTTTTT. Amino acids: CASSRAGSNTGELFF. Using reference TRBV11-2 and TRBJ2-2 for the parts outside the CDR3, the full variable domain is EAGVAQSPRYKIIEKRQSVAFWCNPISGHATLYWYQQILGQGPKLLIQFQNNGVVDDSQLPKDRFSAERLKGVDSTLKIQPAKLEDSAVYLCASSRAGSNTGELFFGEGSRLTVL.

The V and J genes are TRBV6-5 and TRBJ2-3; TRBD1 aligns across 7 bases. This CDR3 has 15 amino acids. Trimming removed 2 bases from V and 6 bases from J; junction bases left unmatched: 8. Germline loops: CDR1 MNHEY, CDR2 SVGAGI. The CDR3 coding sequence is TGTGCCAGCAGTTACACAGGGGTAGCCCCGGATACGCAGTATTTT. Translation: CASSYTGVAPDTQYF.

The chain combines TRBV3-1 (or the pseudogene TRBV3-2) with TRBJ1-3; D might be TRBD1 (6 bases). Trimming removed 4 bases at V and 8 bases at J, with 18 bases between. The CDR3 consists of 15 residues. The V gene's germline CDR1 is LGHDT and CDR2 YNNKEL (reference sequence). CDR3: CASSRGGISGDTIYF. In DNA, the CDR3 is TGTGCCAGCAGCCGGGGGGGCATTTCAGGAGACACCATATATTTT.

As DNA, the CDR3 is TGCGCCAGCAGCCCGGACAGGGGAAATGAAAAACTGTTTTTT. The encoded protein is CASSPDRGNEKLFF. This rearrangement joins TRBV5-1 to TRBJ1-4; 9 bases match TRBD1. Per germline, CDR1 SGHRS and CDR2 YFSETQ. The CDR3 totals 14 residues. J was trimmed by 5 bases and V by 4 bases; bases with no gene match: 3.

The genes are TRBV21-1 and TRBJ2-7; the D call of TRBD2 is as the table states it, not checked on the DNA. TRBV21-1 has pseudogene status. CDR3 length: 17 residues. For the CDR3, the DNA is TGTGCCAGCAGCAAAGGAAGATGCGGGCGGCGTGCGAGCGAGCAGTACTTC. It encodes CASSKGRCGRRASEQYF.

V gene TRBV5-1 combines with J gene TRBJ2-5; the match to TRBD1 covers 11 bases. The CDR3 covers 17 residues. J lost 3 bases, V lost 1 base, and 8 bases had no gene match. CDR1 SGHRS and CDR2 YFSETQ come from the germline V gene. The CDR3 reads CASSLPRGQGVKETQYF. The CDR3 DNA sequence: TGCGCCAGCAGCTTGCCCAGGGGACAGGGGGTTAAAGAGACCCAGTACTTC. Full variable domain (missing parts from reference TRBV5-1 and TRBJ2-5): KAGVTQTPRYLIKTRGQQVTLSCSPISGHRSVSWYQQTPGQGLQFLFEYFSETQRNKGNFPGRFSGRQFSNSRSEMNVSTLELGDSALYLCASSLPRGQGVKETQYFGPGTRLLVL.

This chain connects TRBV10-2 to TRBJ2-6; the D is unclear. Per germline, CDR1 WSHSY and CDR2 SAAADI. V was pared by 3 bases and J by 4 bases, with 10 bases between. The CDR3 spans 15 residues. The CDR3 is CASSELAAGANVLTF. In DNA form, the CDR3 reads TGCGCCAGCAGTGAATTGGCGGCCGGGGCCAACGTCCTGACTTTC.

This clone was detected once. The J gene is TRBJ1-1, the V gene TRBV30; TRBD1 might be the D (5 bases). CDR1 is GTSNPN and CDR2 is SVGIG in the germline V gene (reference sequence). The CDR3 contains 12 residues. DNA of the CDR3: TGTGCTTGTGCGGGGCCGCACACTGAAGCTTTCTTT. The encoded protein is CACAGPHTEAFF.

V gene TRBV28 combines with J gene TRBJ2-5; D may be TRBD2 (6 bases). CDR1 and CDR2 from the germline V gene are MDHEN and SYDVKM. The CDR3 is 14 residues long. V was shortened by 5 bases and J by 4 bases, with 14 bases between the two germline ends. CDR3 residues: CASSPPGSLETQYF. The CDR3, as DNA: TGTGCCAGCAGTCCACCCGGGAGCCTAGAGACCCAGTACTTC.

This clone occurred a few times. V and J are TRBV5-1 and TRBJ1-2; 8 bases agree with TRBD1. V trimming: 0 bases; J trimming: 7 bases; junction bases outside the gene matches: 5. Germline V gene sequence: CDR1 SGHRS, CDR2 YFSETQ. The CDR3 loop spans 14 amino acids. The CDR3 DNA is TGCGCCAGCAGCTTGGAGGGGACAGGAGTTGGCTACACCTTC. Its protein product is CASSLEGTGVGYTF.

This chain links TRBV18 with TRBJ1-5; D is perhaps TRBD1 (6 bases). Trimming removed 8 bases from V and 3 bases from J, with 11 bases in between. Germline assignment: CDR1 KGHSH and CDR2 LQKENI. There are 13 residues in the CDR3. The CDR3 DNA reads TGTGCCAGCACGACAGGCGTCAATCAGCCCCAGCATTTT. This sequence encodes CASTTGVNQPQHF.

The chain carries TRBV6-6 and TRBJ1-3; 7 nucleotides agree with TRBD1. The germline V gene encodes CDR1 MNHNY and CDR2 SVGAGI (reference sequence). The length of the CDR3 is 13 residues. Trimming cost V 6 bases and J 2 bases; bases outside gene matches: 1. CDR3 protein: CASSGQAGNTIYF. In DNA form, the CDR3 reads TGTGCCAGCAGCGGACAGGCTGGAAACACCATATATTTT.

Here the CDR3 reads CASSYTNRDTQYF. The CDR3 DNA reads TGTGCCAGCAGTTACACAAACAGGGATACGCAGTATTTT. The chain uses TRBV6-2 or TRBV6-3 and TRBJ2-3; tentatively, D is TRBD1 (5 bases). V was pared by 2 bases and J by 6 bases, with 9 bases between. Germline values: CDR1 MNHEY, CDR2 SVGEGT. The CDR3 is made up of 13 amino acids.

The rearrangement links TRBV6-6 to TRBJ2-3; no firm D call. The germline gives CDR1 MNHNY, CDR2 SVGAGI (reference sequence). V was trimmed by 6 bases and J by 2 bases, leaving 9 bases between them. The CDR3 extends over 13 amino acids. The CDR3 sequence is CASRPRLTDTQYF. CDR3 nucleotide sequence: TGTGCCAGCAGACCCCGACTCACAGATACGCAGTATTTT.

DNA for the CDR3: TGCGCCAGCAGCACGACCGTTAGCGGGGGCACAGATACGCAGTATTTT. Translated: CASSTTVSGGTDTQYF. This sequence joins TRBV5-1 and TRBJ2-3; 8 positions match TRBD2. This CDR3 region has 16 residues. With V trimmed by 4 bases and J by 1 base, 8 bases remained unmatched. The germline gives CDR1 SGHRS, CDR2 YFSETQ.

The rearrangement links TRBV6-2 or TRBV6-3 to TRBJ1-3; maybe TRBD1 (5 bases). CDR1 is MNHEY, CDR2 SVGEGT, per germline. This CDR3 region has 15 residues. V lost 6 bases and J lost 0, with 12 bases in between. This chain's CDR3 is CASSNGGASGNTIYF. DNA for the CDR3: TGTGCCAGCAGCAACGGTGGGGCCTCTGGAAACACCATATATTTT.

The V call is TRBV19, the J call TRBJ1-1, with D hard to call. The CDR3 has 12 amino acids. Trimming removed 3 bases at V and 5 bases at J, with 7 bases between. The germline V gene has CDR1 LNHDA and CDR2 SQIVND (reference sequence). This CDR3 is CASSIGVTEAFF. Here the CDR3 DNA reads TGTGCCAGTAGTATCGGAGTTACTGAAGCTTTCTTT.

The chain recombines TRBV6-5 with TRBJ2-1, with TRBD2 as a possible D gene (6 bases). V lost 6 bases, J lost 5 bases, and 17 bases lay in between. This CDR3 comprises 15 residues. The germline V gene encodes CDR1 MNHEY and CDR2 SVGAGI. CDR3 in DNA: TGTGCCAGCAGAACCGGGCAGGGCGGGGACAATGAGCAGTTCTTC. Encoded protein: CASRTGQGGDNEQFF.

This chain links TRBV2 with TRBJ2-5, with D perhaps TRBD2 (5 bases). V lost 6 bases and J 0 bases, leaving 17 bases between the germline ends. This CDR3 region has 16 residues. The germline CDR1 and CDR2 sequences are SNHLY and FYNNEI. The CDR3 is CASSPLRAGHQETQYF. In DNA, the CDR3 is TGTGCCAGCAGCCCTTTGAGGGCGGGTCACCAAGAGACCCAGTACTTC.